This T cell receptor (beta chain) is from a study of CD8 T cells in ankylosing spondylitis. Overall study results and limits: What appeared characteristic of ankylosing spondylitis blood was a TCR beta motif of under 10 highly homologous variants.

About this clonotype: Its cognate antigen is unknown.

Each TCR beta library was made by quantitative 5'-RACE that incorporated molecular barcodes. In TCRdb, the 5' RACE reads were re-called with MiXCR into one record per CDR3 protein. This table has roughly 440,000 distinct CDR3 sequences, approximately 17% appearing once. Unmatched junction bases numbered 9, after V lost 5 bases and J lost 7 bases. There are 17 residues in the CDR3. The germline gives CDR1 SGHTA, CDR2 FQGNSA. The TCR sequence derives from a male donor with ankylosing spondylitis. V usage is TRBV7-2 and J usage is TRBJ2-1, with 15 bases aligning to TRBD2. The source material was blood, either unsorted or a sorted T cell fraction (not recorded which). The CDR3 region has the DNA TGTGCCAGCAGCCCCTCCGGACTAGCGGGAGGGAGGAATGAGCAGTTCTTC. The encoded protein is CASSPSGLAGGRNEQFF.